The T cell receptor (beta chain) described here comes from a study of blood T cells in healthy people across ages. Collection of 8.5 to 10 milliliters of peripheral blood was performed for each donor. Samples each had at least 5.5 micrograms of total RNA extracted. A second PCR of roughly 6 to 12 cycles used a sample-barcoded 5' primer and a J-beta primer mix. Using its own MiXCR run on the 5' RACE reads, TCRdb lists one record per CDR3 protein. The sample records 850,000 to 1,300,000 distinct CDR3 sequences, 40% to 55% being singletons. Germline lookup yields CDR1 SEHNR and CDR2 FQNEAQ (reference sequence). V was clipped by 1 base and J by 8 bases, with 11 bases between them. This CDR3 comprises 14 residues.

The clonotype originates from a woman aged 60-70 years in good health. The genes are TRBV7-9 and TRBJ2-2, with unresolved D. The sequenced material came from blood. CDR3 residues: CASSLGAPPGELFF. The DNA of the CDR3 is TGTGCCAGCAGCTTAGGGGCCCCACCGGGGGAGCTGTTTTTT.